These 19 T cell receptor beta chains were sequenced from one sample in a study of blood T cell repertoires in COVID-19. Produced via immunoSEQ multiplex PCR; TCRdb's table is partial and in-frame only. The data hold about 200,000 clones, with roughly 92% observed a single time. The sample taken for sequencing was peripheral blood. Receptors were obtained from a man aged 55-75 years with COVID-19, enrolled during active disease.

This clone was observed a single time. The chain carries TRBV6-5 and TRBJ1-2; 11 nucleotides line up with TRBD1. Germline trimming cut 6 bases from V and 5 bases from J; bases unmatched to any gene: 8. The CDR3 length is 15 residues. Germline lookup yields CDR1 MNHEY and CDR2 SVGAGI. CDR3 residues: CASSQGQGAYYGYTF. As DNA, the CDR3 is TGTGCCAGCAGCCAAGGACAGGGGGCCTATTATGGCTACACCTTC.

This clone came up once. The chain is built from TRBV24-1 and TRBJ1-1; a possible D gene is TRBD1 (5 bases). V was pared by 3 bases and J by 13 bases, with 14 bases between. CDR3 length equals 12 residues. Germline lookup yields CDR1 KGHDR and CDR2 SFDVKD. CDR3 sequence (DNA): TGTGCCACCAGTGATCCCGAGGGGAGGGATTTCTTT. Protein product: CATSDPEGRDFF.

The chain links TRBV19 to TRBJ1-1; 7 positions agree with TRBD1. The CDR3 is 15 residues long. V lost 5 bases, J lost 2 bases, and 8 bases stayed unmatched. In germline, CDR1 is LNHDA, CDR2 SQIVND (reference sequence). The CDR3 spells CASSLSSGGNTEAFF. The CDR3 nucleotides are TGTGCCAGTAGTCTTTCTTCAGGGGGAAACACTGAAGCTTTCTTT.

This chain connects TRBV15 to TRBJ2-1; no clear D gene. Germline CDR1 is LNHNV and CDR2 is YYDKDF (reference sequence). This CDR3 is 12 amino acids long. Trimming cost V 1 base and J 5 bases, with 3 bases left between them. CDR3 region: CATSRANNEQFF. The CDR3 nucleotides are TGTGCCACCAGCAGAGCCAACAATGAGCAGTTCTTC.

This clone was counted once. The rearrangement joins TRBV20-1 to TRBJ2-7; the D is unclear. Germline assignment: CDR1 DFQATT and CDR2 SNEGSKA (reference sequence). The V end lost 6 bases, the J end lost 4 bases, and 10 bases lay between the germline ends. The CDR3 sequence is 11 residues long. The CDR3 sequence is CSATDGYEQYF. The CDR3 DNA reads as TGCAGTGCCACAGACGGATACGAGCAGTACTTC.

The rearrangement links TRBV6-1 to TRBJ2-5; D perhaps matches TRBD1 (7 bases). The length of the CDR3 is 16 residues. V shed 3 bases and J shed 6 bases, with 20 bases lying between them. The germline V gene encodes CDR1 MNHNS and CDR2 SASEGT. CDR3 loop: CASSDRAGTDRKTQYF. The CDR3 nucleotides read TGTGCCAGCAGTGATAGGGCGGGGACGGACAGGAAGACCCAGTACTTC.

The chain joins TRBV20-1 to TRBJ2-1; TRBD2 aligns across 7 bases. The CDR3 sequence is 14 residues long. CDR1 is DFQATT and CDR2 is SNEGSKA in the germline V gene (reference sequence). Trimming cost V 3 bases and J 2 bases; bases outside gene matches: 4. In DNA, the CDR3 is TGCAGTGCTAGTGGGGGAGGGCCCTACAATGAGCAGTTCTTC. Protein product: CSASGGGPYNEQFF.

The chain has TRBV27 and TRBJ1-2; a possible D gene is TRBD1 (5 bases). V was shortened by 8 bases and J by 8 bases, with 18 bases between the two germline ends. CDR3 size: 13 residues. The germline CDR1 and CDR2 sequences are MNHEY and SMNVEV (reference sequence). This CDR3 is CASSAEGVGGYTF. CDR3 nucleotides: TGTGCCAGCTCTGCCGAAGGGGTCGGAGGCTACACCTTC.

V usage is TRBV4-1 and J usage is TRBJ2-2; 12 bases agree with TRBD2. Trimming cost V 3 bases and J 4 bases; bases outside gene matches: 9. The CDR3 covers 18 residues. The germline V gene has CDR1 MGHRA and CDR2 YSYEKL. The CDR3 loop reads CASSHGLAGGPVTGELFF. CDR3 sequence (DNA): TGCGCCAGCAGCCACGGTCTAGCGGGAGGGCCTGTCACCGGGGAGCTGTTTTTT.

This clone was detected once. The genes are TRBV6-1 and TRBJ1-1, with a tentative D call TRBD1 (5 bases). V gave up 3 bases and J gave up 0 bases, with 17 bases separating them. The germline V gene has CDR1 MNHNS and CDR2 SASEGT. The CDR3 totals 17 residues. For the CDR3, the DNA is TGTGCCAGCAGTGAGCCCCTAAGGGGTCTAATGAACACTGAAGCTTTCTTT. Its translation: CASSEPLRGLMNTEAFF.

The chain combines TRBV10-3 with TRBJ2-3; unclear D gene. Germline V gene lookup returns CDR1 ENHRY and CDR2 SYGVKD. V lost 9 bases and J 4 bases, leaving 14 bases between the germline ends. This CDR3 spans 13 amino acids. The CDR3 loop reads CAIQKFGADTQYF. In nucleotides, the CDR3 is TGTGCCATTCAGAAGTTTGGAGCAGATACGCAGTATTTT.

The chain combines TRBV7-3 with TRBJ2-1, with 9 bases lining up with TRBD2. This CDR3 region has 15 residues. V shed 5 bases, J shed 2 bases, and the junction held 4 bases outside the gene matches. CDR1 and CDR2 from the germline V gene are SGHTA and FQGTGA. The CDR3 DNA is TGTGCCAGCAGCCCCAGCGGGGGGACCTACAATGAGCAGTTCTTC. Protein sequence: CASSPSGGTYNEQFF.

V is TRBV3-1 (or the pseudogene TRBV3-2) and J is TRBJ2-7, with D perhaps TRBD1 (6 bases). The CDR3 is 15 amino acids. Germline lookup yields CDR1 LGHDT and CDR2 YNNKEL (reference sequence). The V end lost 1 base, the J end lost 2 bases, and 12 bases lay between the germline ends. The CDR3 here is CASSQVPDSTYEQYF. CDR3 sequence (DNA): TGTGCCAGCAGCCAAGTCCCGGACAGCACCTACGAGCAGTACTTC.

The chain has TRBV7-2 and TRBJ1-2; 11 positions agree with TRBD1. The germline CDR1 and CDR2 sequences are SGHTA and FQGNSA. This CDR3 has 16 amino acids. V dropped 1 base and J dropped 3; count of bases not matched to a gene: 4. CDR3: CASSLGGQGVYYGYTF. The CDR3 DNA reads as TGTGCCAGCAGCTTAGGGGGACAGGGGGTGTACTATGGCTACACCTTC.

J is TRBJ2-1 and V is TRBV5-4; weak D call: TRBD2 (6 bases). This CDR3 has 15 residues. Germline CDR1 reads SGHNT; CDR2 reads YYREEE (reference sequence). The V and J ends lost 6 bases and 8 bases respectively, with 21 bases between them. CDR3 in DNA: TGTGCCAGCACCCGAGGGAGGCTCCCTGAGGATGAGCAGTTCTTC. The encoded protein is CASTRGRLPEDEQFF.

The gene calls are TRBV6-6 and TRBJ2-1, with a tentative D call TRBD1 (8 bases). The CDR3 runs 16 residues. The V end lost 6 bases, the J end lost 4 bases, and 19 bases lay between the germline ends. CDR1 MNHNY and CDR2 SVGAGI come from the germline V gene (reference sequence). CDR3 protein: CASSPGQGGGYNEQFF. CDR3 DNA sequence: TGTGCCAGCAGCCCCGGACAGGGCGGGGGTTACAATGAGCAGTTCTTC.

As regards this clone: This CDR3 is also generated by other DNA sequences in the sample. The V gene is TRBV18, the J gene TRBJ1-4, with TRBD1 matching 7 bases. V gave up 4 bases and J gave up 2 bases; unmatched junction bases: 1. The germline CDR1 and CDR2 sequences are KGHSH and LQKENI. The CDR3 runs to 14 residues. CDR3 region: CASSLRGTNEKLFF. The CDR3 region has the DNA TGTGCCAGCTCACTCAGGGGGACTAATGAAAAACTGTTTTTT.

The chain recombines TRBV28 with TRBJ2-7, with D uncertain. There are 11 residues in the CDR3. Germline V lookup: CDR1 MDHEN, CDR2 SYDVKM. Trimming left V 4 bases short and J 7 bases short, with 8 bases between. The CDR3 region has the DNA TGTGCCAGCAGTTCCCACCTAGAGCAGTACTTC. It yields the protein CASSSHLEQYF.

The rearrangement joins TRBV15 to TRBJ1-2, with TRBD1 matching 9 bases. The CDR3 runs to 17 residues. Germline values: CDR1 LNHNV, CDR2 YYDKDF (reference sequence). J gave up 7 bases and V 0 bases, and 12 bases lay outside the gene matches. The CDR3 region is CATSREPRQGGVGGYTF. The CDR3 DNA is TGTGCCACCAGCAGAGAGCCCCGACAGGGGGGAGTTGGTGGCTACACCTTC.